Listed below are T cell receptor beta chains from one sample, sequenced in a study of regulatory T cells in long-lasting Graves disease. TCRdb itself ran the multiplex PCR reads through MiXCR, one entry per CDR3 protein. The profile shows 320,000 or so distinct CDR3 sequences, 18% of them singletons. The sample consisted of peripheral blood mononuclear cells (PBMCs), taken at new diagnosis, from a patient treated with antithyroid drugs. The source of these receptors is a female donor with Graves disease. The CDR3 runs from the conserved cysteine through the conserved F or W. A D gene is named only where the DNA matches it firmly. Size tells how often a clone was seen (once, few, many) or the class of an expanded clone, and some rows leave it out.

D gene | J gene | V gene | clone size | CDR3 DNA | CDR3 protein
. | TRBJ1-1 | TRBV30 | many | TGTGCCTGGAGTATCCTGGGCACTGAAGCTTTCTTT | CAWSILGTEAFF
. | TRBJ1-1 | TRBV7-8 | . | TGTGCCAGCAGCTTAGCGCTGGTGTTGATGAACACTGAAGCTTTCTTT | CASSLALVLMNTEAFF
. | TRBJ2-7 | TRBV4-1 | many | TGCGCCAGCAGCCAAGAAGGAGGGTACGAGCAGTACTTC | CASSQEGGYEQYF
TRBD2 | TRBJ2-7 | TRBV11-2 | . | TGTGCCAGCAGCCATAGCGGGAGCGTAGGGGAGCAGTACTTC | CASSHSGSVGEQYF
. | TRBJ2-7 | TRBV6-1 | . | TGTGCCAGCAGTGTAGGACTCCTCTACGAGCAGTACTTC | CASSVGLLYEQYF
. | TRBJ2-5 | TRBV13 | many | TGTGCCAGCAAGGGAGTAATCGAAAAGACCCAGTACTTC | CASKGVIEKTQYF
TRBD2 | TRBJ2-3 | TRBV2 | many | TGTGCCAGCTCTAGCGGGGGAGGGTCTAGCACAGATACGCAGTATTTT | CASSSGGGSSTDTQYF
. | TRBJ1-1 | TRBV30 | many | TGTGCCTGGAGTGTACTAGAACAACTGAACACTGAAGCTTTCTTT | CAWSVLEQLNTEAFF
TRBD2 | TRBJ2-5 | TRBV19 | few | TGTGCCAGTCTACAGCGGGAATCAGAGACCCAGTACTTC | CASLQRESETQYF
. | TRBJ1-4 | TRBV20-1 | . | TGCAGTGCTAGAGATCCCTCAGGGGATAATGAAAAACTGTTTTTT | CSARDPSGDNEKLFF
TRBD1 | TRBJ2-6 | TRBV6-1 | . | TGTGCCAGCAGAACAGGGGATGGGGCCAACGTCCTGACTTTC | CASRTGDGANVLTF
. | TRBJ2-7 | TRBV19 | . | TGTGCCAGTCACAACAGGGACTACGGGCAGTACTTC | CASHNRDYGQYF
. | TRBJ1-1 | TRBV5-1 | . | TGCGCCAGCAGCCCCGACTACACTGAAGCTTTCTTT | CASSPDYTEAFF
. | TRBJ2-1 | TRBV30 | many | TGTGCCTGGAGTTTGGGCGGCGTGGCTGAGCAGTTCTTC | CAWSLGGVAEQFF
. | TRBJ1-5 | TRBV4-1 | few | TGCGCCAGCAGCCAAGTTACAAATAGCAATCAGCCCCAGCATTTT | CASSQVTNSNQPQHF
TRBD1 | TRBJ2-2 | TRBV2 | . | TGTGCCAGCAGTCGGACAGGGCAAACCAGGGAGCTGTTTTTT | CASSRTGQTRELFF
. | TRBJ2-7 | TRBV2 | . | TGCGCCAGCAGCCAAGATCCGGACCTACTCTACGAGCAGTACTTC | CASSQDPDLLYEQYF
. | TRBJ2-1 | TRBV12-5 | . | TGTGCTAGTGGTTTGCGACAGTACAATGAGCAGTTCTTC | CASGLRQYNEQFF
. | TRBJ2-5 | TRBV20-1 | . | TGCAGTGCTAGCGATGCCCCAGAGACCCAGTACTTC | CSASDAPETQYF
TRBD1 | TRBJ1-4 | TRBV10-3 | . | TGTGCCATCAGTGAGGGACAGGGGAATGAAAAACTGTTTTTT | CAISEGQGNEKLFF
. | TRBJ2-1 | TRBV30 | many | TGTGCCTGGAGTCGGACAGTTTATGAGCAGTTCTTC | CAWSRTVYEQFF
. | TRBJ1-5 | TRBV19 | . | TGTGCCAGTAGTATAACCCCCTTGGGCAATCAGCCCCAGCATTTT | CASSITPLGNQPQHF
TRBD1 | TRBJ1-1 | TRBV9 | many | TGTGCCAGCAGCGCCCGGGACAGGGCCCTGGGCACTGAAGCTTTCTTT | CASSARDRALGTEAFF
. | TRBJ2-5 | TRBV28 | many | TGTGCCAGCAGTGCGGAAGGAACCCAGTACTTC | CASSAEGTQYF
TRBD1 | TRBJ1-5 | TRBV20-1 | . | TGCAGTGCTAGACTTACAGGGGGCAATCAGCCCCAGCATTTT | CSARLTGGNQPQHF
TRBD1 | TRBJ2-3 | TRBV5-5 | many | TGTGCCAGCAGCTTGGGTCGGCGACAGGGGCGAGACACAGATACGCAGTATTTT | CASSLGRRQGRDTDTQYF
TRBD1 | TRBJ2-7 | TRBV7-9 | many | TGTGCCAGCAGCTTACCAGACAGGGGTGGTTACGAGCAGTACTTC | CASSLPDRGGYEQYF
TRBD1 | TRBJ1-5 | TRBV27 | many | TGTGCCAGCACCCCCACCGGGACAGGGGGTCCGTTGAGCAATCAGCCCCAGCATTTT | CASTPTGTGGPLSNQPQHF
TRBD2 | TRBJ2-7 | TRBV6-2/TRBV6-3 | . | TGTGCCAGCAGCGTAGTCCTAGCGGGAGTCCTGACCACCTACGAGCAGTACTTC | CASSVVLAGVLTTYEQYF
. | TRBJ2-3 | TRBV20-1 | many | TGCAGTGCTAGAGACCCTAGCACAGATACGCAGTATTTT | CSARDPSTDTQYF
. | TRBJ2-3 | TRBV3-1 | many | TGTGCCAGCAGCGACGGGGGGCCCACAGATACGCAGTATTTT | CASSDGGPTDTQYF
TRBD1 | TRBJ1-5 | TRBV10-2 | many | TGCGCCAGCAGTGAGTCGGACAGGGGAGTGGATCAGCCCCAGCATTTT | CASSESDRGVDQPQHF
TRBD2 | TRBJ2-1 | TRBV2 | many | TGTGCCAGCAGTTACGGACTAGCGGACGACAATGAGCAGTTCTTC | CASSYGLADDNEQFF
TRBD2 | TRBJ2-3 | TRBV12-3/TRBV12-4 | many | TGTGCCAGCAGTTTGGGGACTAGCGGTTCCACAGATACGCAGTATTTT | CASSLGTSGSTDTQYF
. | TRBJ1-1 | TRBV12-3/TRBV12-4 | few | TGTGCCAGCAGTCTTTGGGGATCTACTGAAGCTTTCTTT | CASSLWGSTEAFF
TRBD1 | TRBJ2-7 | TRBV7-9 | few | TGTGCCAGCAGCCCACCTTTGGGACAGGGGAGCTACGAGCAGTACTTC | CASSPPLGQGSYEQYF
TRBD2 | TRBJ2-1 | TRBV7-8 | many | TGTGCCAGCGGGGGGGACTACAATGAGCAGTTCTTC | CASGGDYNEQFF
. | TRBJ1-4 | TRBV28 | many | TGTGCCAGCAGTGGTAATGAAAAACTGTTTTTT | CASSGNEKLFF
TRBD2 | TRBJ2-3 | TRBV28 | . | TGTGCCAGCAGCTCCAGCGGGACTAGCGGGAAGATAGATACGCAGTATTTT | CASSSSGTSGKIDTQYF
. | TRBJ1-2 | TRBV7-8 | many | TGTGCCAGCAGCCCAACCACCGGGGGTGGCTACACCTTC | CASSPTTGGGYTF
. | TRBJ1-2 | TRBV5-1 | many | TGCGCCAGCAGCTTGGAAGCGCAGGGAGGATATGGCTACACCTTC | CASSLEAQGGYGYTF
. | TRBJ2-7 | TRBV20-1 | . | TGCAGTGCCGTTAAGGCAGGCCGGGGACGGCAGTACTTC | CSAVKAGRGRQYF
. | TRBJ1-2 | TRBV5-1 | few | TGCGCCAGCAGCGCGGGACACTACCCCACCCATGGCTACACCTTC | CASSAGHYPTHGYTF
. | TRBJ1-1 | TRBV2 | many | TGTGCCAGCAGTGTGAGGGGGATGAACACTGAAGCTTTCTTT | CASSVRGMNTEAFF